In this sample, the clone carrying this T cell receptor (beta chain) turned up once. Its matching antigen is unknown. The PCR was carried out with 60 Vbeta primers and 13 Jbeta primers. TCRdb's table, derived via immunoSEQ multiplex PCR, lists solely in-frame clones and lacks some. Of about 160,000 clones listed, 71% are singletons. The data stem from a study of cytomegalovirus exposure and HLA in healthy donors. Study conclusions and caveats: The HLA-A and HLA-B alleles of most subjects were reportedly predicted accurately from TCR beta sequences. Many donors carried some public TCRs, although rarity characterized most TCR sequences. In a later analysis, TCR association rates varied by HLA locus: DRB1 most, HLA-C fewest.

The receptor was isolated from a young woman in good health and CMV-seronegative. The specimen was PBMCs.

CDR3 DNA: TGCGCCAGCAGCCCAGGGCAGGTTCAACGTGAAGCTTTCTTT. This gives the protein CASSPGQVQREAFF. The chain joins TRBV4-1 to TRBJ1-1; tentative D call: TRBD1 (5 bases). V shed 4 bases and J shed 7 bases, with 16 bases lying between them. The CDR3 loop spans 14 amino acids. Germline loops: CDR1 MGHRA, CDR2 YSYEKL.